One TCR beta chain is described in this entry. Reverse transcription of about 0.5 to 1 ug RNA was carried out with random hexamers. From the immunoSEQ multiplex PCR reads, TCRdb called clonotypes with MiXCR, one entry per CDR3 protein. This sample yields around 170,000 distinct CDR3 sequences, of which about 96% are seen a single time; around 0.13% belongs to the top ten. The data stem from a study of CD8 T cells in Susac syndrome. Per germline, CDR1 KGHSH and CDR2 LQKENI. The CDR3 covers 14 residues. V shed 10 bases and J 4 bases; nucleotides not matched to a gene: 10. Material for sequencing was CD4+ T cells from PBMCs. The sequence derives from a human donor with Susac syndrome. The rearrangement joins TRBV18 to TRBJ2-3, with 8 bases identical to TRBD2. The CDR3 bases are TGTGCCACCGGTGGGACTAGTGGAGCAGATACGCAGTATTTT. It translates to CATGGTSGADTQYF.